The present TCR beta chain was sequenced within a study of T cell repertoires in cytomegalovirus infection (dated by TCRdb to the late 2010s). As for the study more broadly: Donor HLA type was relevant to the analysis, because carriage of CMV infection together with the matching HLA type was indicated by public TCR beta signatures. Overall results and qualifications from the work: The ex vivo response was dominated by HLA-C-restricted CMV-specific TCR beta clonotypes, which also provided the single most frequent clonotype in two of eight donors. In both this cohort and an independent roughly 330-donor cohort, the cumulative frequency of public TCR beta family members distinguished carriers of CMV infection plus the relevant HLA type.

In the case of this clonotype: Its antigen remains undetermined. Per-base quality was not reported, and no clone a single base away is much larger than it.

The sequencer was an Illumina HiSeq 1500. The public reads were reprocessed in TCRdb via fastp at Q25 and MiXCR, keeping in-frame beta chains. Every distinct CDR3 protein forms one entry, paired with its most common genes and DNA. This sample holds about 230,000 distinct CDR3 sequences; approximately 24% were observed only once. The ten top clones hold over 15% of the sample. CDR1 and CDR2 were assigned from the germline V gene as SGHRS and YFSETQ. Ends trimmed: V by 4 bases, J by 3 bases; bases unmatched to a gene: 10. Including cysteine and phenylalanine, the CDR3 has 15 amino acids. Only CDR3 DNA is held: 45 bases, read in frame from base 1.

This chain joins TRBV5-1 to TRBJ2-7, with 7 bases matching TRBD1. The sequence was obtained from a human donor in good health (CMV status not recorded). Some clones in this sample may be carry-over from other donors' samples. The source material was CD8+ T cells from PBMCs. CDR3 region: CASSQKTGFGYEQYF. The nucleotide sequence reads TGCGCCAGCAGCCAAAAGACAGGGTTCGGCTACGAGCAGTACTTC.